Shown below are 5 T cell receptor beta chains from a single sample sequenced in a study of OX40 agonist ivuxolimab in advanced cancers. Using immunoSEQ multiplex PCR, the repertoire was profiled, and TCRdb retains in-frame clones only, with some absent. The data show fewer than 90,000 clones, with roughly nine tenths seen just once and approximately 0.76% held by the top ten. This sample comprised CD4+ or CD8+ T cells sorted from blood, obtained in a trial of the OX40 agonist ivuxolimab. The receptors originated from an adult with an advanced solid tumor such as melanoma, head and neck, liver or kidney cancer.

The chain employs TRBV2 and TRBJ2-5, with D possibly matching TRBD1 (5 bases). The V gene lost 5 bases and the J gene lost 2 bases, with 9 bases spanning the gap. The CDR3 sequence is 13 residues long. CDR1 SNHLY and CDR2 FYNNEI come from the germline V gene. The CDR3, as DNA: TGTGCCAGCAGTTACAGGTTTCAAGAGACCCAGTACTTC. It codes for CASSYRFQETQYF.

This rearrangement joins TRBV4-2 to TRBJ2-7; D could derive from TRBD1 or TRBD2 (6 bases each). CDR3 length: 15 amino acids. Germline values: CDR1 LGHNA, CDR2 YNFKEQ. The V end lost 4 bases, the J end lost 6 bases, and 19 bases lay between the germline ends. This CDR3 is CASSPSEGGTFEQYF. In DNA, the CDR3 is TGTGCCAGCAGCCCGAGTGAAGGGGGGACGTTCGAGCAGTACTTC.

The J gene is TRBJ1-2, the V gene TRBV19; D is unresolved. V lost 7 bases and J lost 2, with 11 bases in between. The CDR3 sequence is 13 residues long. From germline, CDR1 is LNHDA and CDR2 SQIVND (reference sequence). The CDR3 nucleotides are TGTGCCAGTAATGGGGAGGCCAACTATGGCTACACCTTC. This codes for CASNGEANYGYTF.

CDR3 region: CASSSETGTEAFF. CDR3 DNA sequence: TGTGCCAGCAGCTCCGAGACAGGTACTGAAGCTTTCTTT. The chain is built from TRBV7-2 and TRBJ1-1; perhaps TRBD1 as D (6 bases). V was pared by 4 bases and J by 5 bases, with 11 bases between. Germline CDR1 is SGHTA and CDR2 is FQGNSA. This CDR3 contains 13 residues.

This clone was picked up a small number of times. The rearrangement uses TRBV9 and TRBJ2-1; tentatively, D is TRBD2 (6 bases). The V and J ends lost 3 bases and 5 bases respectively, with 6 bases between them. CDR1 is SGDLS, CDR2 YYNGEE, per germline. The CDR3 runs to 12 residues. CDR3 DNA: TGTGCCAGCAGCGGGAGGGACAATGAGCAGTTCTTC. This sequence encodes CASSGRDNEQFF. The variable domain in full, completed from reference TRBV9 and TRBJ2-1, reads DSGVTQTPKHLITATGQRVTLRCSPRSGDLSVYWYQQSLDQGLQFLIQYYNGEERAKGNILERFSAQQFPDLHSELNLSSLELGDSALYFCASSGRDNEQFFGPGTRLTVL.